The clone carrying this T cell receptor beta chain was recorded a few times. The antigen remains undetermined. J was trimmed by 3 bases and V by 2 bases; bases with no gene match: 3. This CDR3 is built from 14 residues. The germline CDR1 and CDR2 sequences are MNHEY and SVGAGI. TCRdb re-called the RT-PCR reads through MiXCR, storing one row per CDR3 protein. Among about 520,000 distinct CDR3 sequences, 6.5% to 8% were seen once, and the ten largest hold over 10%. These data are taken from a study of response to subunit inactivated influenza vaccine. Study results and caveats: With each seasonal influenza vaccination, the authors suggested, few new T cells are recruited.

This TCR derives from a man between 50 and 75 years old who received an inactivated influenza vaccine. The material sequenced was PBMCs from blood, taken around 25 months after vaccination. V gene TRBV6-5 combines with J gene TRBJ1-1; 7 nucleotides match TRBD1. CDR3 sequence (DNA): TGTGCCAGCAGTTACCAGGGGGTGCACACTGAAGCTTTCTTT. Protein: CASSYQGVHTEAFF.